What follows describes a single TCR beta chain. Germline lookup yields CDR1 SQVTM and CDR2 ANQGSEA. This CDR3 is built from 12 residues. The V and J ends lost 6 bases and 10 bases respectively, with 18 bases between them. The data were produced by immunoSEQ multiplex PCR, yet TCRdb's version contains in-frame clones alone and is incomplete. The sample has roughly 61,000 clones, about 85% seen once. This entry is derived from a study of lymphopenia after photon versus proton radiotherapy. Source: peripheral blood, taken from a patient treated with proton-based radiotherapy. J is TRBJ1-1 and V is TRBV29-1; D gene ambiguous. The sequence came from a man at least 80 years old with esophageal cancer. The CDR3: CSVGPGEVRAFF. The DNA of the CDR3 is TGCAGCGTAGGACCCGGGGAAGTAAGAGCTTTCTTT.